Listed below are T cell receptor beta chains from one sample, sequenced in a study of shared clonotypes between healthy human individuals. The table came from immunoSEQ multiplex PCR; TCRdb's copy has only in-frame clones and leaves some out. The table lists over 2,000,000 clones, approximately 92% of them singletons. The sequenced sample consisted of naive CD8+ T cells from PBMCs. The source is a man between 18 and 35 years old in good health. Some clones in this sample may be carry-over from other donors' samples. The CDR3 runs from the conserved cysteine through the conserved F or W. D genes are given only for firm matches. Expanded clones are given a class, and other clones once, few, many or no size at all.

CASSIIRDSGNTIYF	TGTGCCAGCAGCATCATCAGGGACTCTGGAAACACCATATATTTT	TRBV21-1	TRBJ1-3	NA	NA
CASSSGLAGTDTQYF	TGTGCCAGCAGCTCAGGACTAGCGGGCACAGATACGCAGTATTTT	TRBV7-8	TRBJ2-3	NA	TRBD2
CASSSGRTPRDTF	TGTGCCAGCAGCTCGGGACGGACCCCGAGGGACACCTTC	TRBV6-1	TRBJ1-2	NA	NA
CAISEGQHSYEQYF	TGTGCCATCAGTGAGGGACAACACTCCTACGAGCAGTACTTC	TRBV10-3	TRBJ2-7	once	NA
CASSERAGQGAWNTGELFF	TGTGCCAGCAGCGAACGAGCAGGACAGGGGGCCTGGAACACCGGGGAGCTGTTTTTT	TRBV7-9	TRBJ2-2	once	TRBD1
CARRDSYTGELFF	TGTGCCAGGCGGGACAGCTACACCGGGGAGCTGTTTTTT	TRBV6-1	TRBJ2-2	NA	NA
CASSLWGGPSYNEQFF	TGTGCCAGCAGTTTATGGGGCGGTCCATCCTACAATGAGCAGTTCTTC	TRBV28	TRBJ2-1	NA	NA
CASSQNPGQGNTIYF	TGCGCCAGCAGCCAGAACCCGGGACAAGGGAACACCATATATTTT	TRBV4-1	TRBJ1-3	once	NA
CASSDFWGGDITDTQYF	TGTGCCAGCAGCGATTTTTGGGGCGGGGACATCACAGATACGCAGTATTTT	TRBV7-9	TRBJ2-3	NA	NA
CASSQASYSTDTQYF	TGTGCCAGCAGCCAAGCGAGCTACAGCACAGATACGCAGTATTTT	TRBV14	TRBJ2-3	NA	NA
CASSTTSASYNEQFF	TGTGCCAGCAGCACCACTAGCGCCTCCTACAATGAGCAGTTCTTC	TRBV9	TRBJ2-1	NA	TRBD2
CASSYESGGATGELFF	TGTGCCAGCAGTTACGAATCAGGGGGAGCCACCGGGGAGCTGTTTTTT	TRBV6-6	TRBJ2-2	NA	TRBD1
CASSPRGVQSSYNEQFF	TGTGCCAGCAGCCCCCGGGGTGTGCAGAGCTCCTACAATGAGCAGTTCTTC	TRBV7-6	TRBJ2-1	NA	NA
CASSPLREGKPYEQYF	TGTGCCAGCAGCCCCCTCCGGGAGGGAAAACCCTACGAGCAGTACTTC	TRBV7-9	TRBJ2-7	NA	TRBD2
CASSQGATVASGYNEQFF	TGCGCCAGCAGCCAGGGCGCCACGGTAGCTAGCGGGTACAATGAGCAGTTCTTC	TRBV4-1	TRBJ2-1	NA	TRBD2